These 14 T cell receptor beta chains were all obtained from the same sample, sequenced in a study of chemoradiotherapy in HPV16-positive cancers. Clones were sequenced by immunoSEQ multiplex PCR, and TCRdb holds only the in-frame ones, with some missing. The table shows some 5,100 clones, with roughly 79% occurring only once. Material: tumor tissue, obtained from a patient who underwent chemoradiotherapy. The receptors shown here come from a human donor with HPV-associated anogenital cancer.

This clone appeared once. Here the CDR3 DNA reads TGTGCCAGCAGCCGCGGACAGGGGGCGTACGAGCAGTACTTC. Protein product: CASSRGQGAYEQYF. This chain connects TRBV6-6 to TRBJ2-7; 11 nucleotides line up with TRBD1. The CDR3 length is 14 residues. The junction had 5 bases not matched to a gene; V was cut back by 6 bases and J by 4 bases. CDR1 is MNHNY, CDR2 SVGAGI, per germline (reference sequence).

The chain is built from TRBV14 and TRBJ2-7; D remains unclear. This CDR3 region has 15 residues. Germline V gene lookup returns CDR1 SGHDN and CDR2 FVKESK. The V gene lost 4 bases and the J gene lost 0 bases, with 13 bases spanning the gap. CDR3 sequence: CASSLGPGRSYEQYF. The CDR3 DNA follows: TGTGCCAGCAGCCTAGGCCCCGGGCGCTCCTACGAGCAGTACTTC.

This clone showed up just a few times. CDR3 sequence (DNA): TGTGCCAGCTCCGGGAACATGAACTATGGCTACACCTTC. Translation: CASSGNMNYGYTF. The gene calls are TRBV2 and TRBJ1-2; D call uncertain. Germline V gene data show CDR1 as SNHLY and CDR2 as FYNNEI. V was shortened by 8 bases and J by 2 bases, with 12 bases between the two germline ends. This CDR3 contains 13 residues.

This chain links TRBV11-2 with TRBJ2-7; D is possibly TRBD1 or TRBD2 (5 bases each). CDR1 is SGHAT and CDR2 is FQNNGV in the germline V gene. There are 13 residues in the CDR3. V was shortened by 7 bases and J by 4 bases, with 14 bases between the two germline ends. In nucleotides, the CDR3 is TGTGCCAGCACCTCGGGACCCGGATACGAGCAGTACTTC. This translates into CASTSGPGYEQYF. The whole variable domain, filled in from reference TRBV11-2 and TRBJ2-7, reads EAGVAQSPRYKIIEKRQSVAFWCNPISGHATLYWYQQILGQGPKLLIQFQNNGVVDDSQLPKDRFSAERLKGVDSTLKIQPAKLEDSAVYLCASTSGPGYEQYFGPGTRLTVT.

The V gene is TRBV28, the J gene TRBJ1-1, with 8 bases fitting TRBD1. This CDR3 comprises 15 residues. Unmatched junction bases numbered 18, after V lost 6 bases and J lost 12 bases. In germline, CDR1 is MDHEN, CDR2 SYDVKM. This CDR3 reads CASSSLGQGPSGTFF. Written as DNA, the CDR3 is TGTGCCAGCAGCAGCCTTGGACAGGGTCCGTCGGGGACTTTCTTT.

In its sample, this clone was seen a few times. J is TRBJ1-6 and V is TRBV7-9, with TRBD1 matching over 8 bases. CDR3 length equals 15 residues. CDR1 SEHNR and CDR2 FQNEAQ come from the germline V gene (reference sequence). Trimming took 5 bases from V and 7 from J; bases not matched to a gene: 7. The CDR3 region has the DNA TGTGCCAGCAGCGCTAGGGACAGGAGGAATTCACCCCTCCACTTT. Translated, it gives CASSARDRRNSPLHF.

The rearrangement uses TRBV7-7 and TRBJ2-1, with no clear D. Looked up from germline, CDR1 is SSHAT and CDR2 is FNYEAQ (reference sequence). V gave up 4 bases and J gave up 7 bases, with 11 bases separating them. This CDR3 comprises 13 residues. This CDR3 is CASSSHPGNEQFF. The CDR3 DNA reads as TGTGCCAGCAGCTCGCACCCCGGTAATGAGCAGTTCTTC.

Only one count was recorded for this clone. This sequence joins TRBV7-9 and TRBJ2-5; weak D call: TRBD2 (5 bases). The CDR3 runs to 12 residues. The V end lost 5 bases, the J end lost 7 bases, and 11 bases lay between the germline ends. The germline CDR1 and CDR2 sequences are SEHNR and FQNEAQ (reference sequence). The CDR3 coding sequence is TGTGCCAGCAGCCCCAGTGGAGGGACCCAGTACTTC. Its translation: CASSPSGGTQYF.

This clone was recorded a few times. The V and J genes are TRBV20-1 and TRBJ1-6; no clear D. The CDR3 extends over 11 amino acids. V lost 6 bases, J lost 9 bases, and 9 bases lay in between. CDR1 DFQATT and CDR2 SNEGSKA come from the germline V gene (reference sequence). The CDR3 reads CSAQNGSPLHF. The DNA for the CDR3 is TGCAGTGCCCAAAACGGTTCACCCCTCCACTTT.

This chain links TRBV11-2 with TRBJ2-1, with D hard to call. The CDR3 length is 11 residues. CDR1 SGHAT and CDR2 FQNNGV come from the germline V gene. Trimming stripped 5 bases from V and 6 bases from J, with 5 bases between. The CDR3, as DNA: TGTGCCAGCAGCCCTAGCAATGAGCAGTTCTTC. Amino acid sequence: CASSPSNEQFF.

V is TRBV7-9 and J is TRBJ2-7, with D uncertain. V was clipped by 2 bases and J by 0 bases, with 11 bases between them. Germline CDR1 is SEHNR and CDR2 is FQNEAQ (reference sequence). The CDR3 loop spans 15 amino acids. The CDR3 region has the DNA TGTGCCAGCAGCTTAACAGCCGGCCGCTCCTACGAGCAGTACTTC. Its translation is CASSLTAGRSYEQYF.

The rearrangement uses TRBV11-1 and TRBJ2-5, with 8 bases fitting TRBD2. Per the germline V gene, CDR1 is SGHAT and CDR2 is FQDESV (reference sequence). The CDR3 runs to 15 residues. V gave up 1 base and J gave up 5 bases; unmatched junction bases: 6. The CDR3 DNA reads TGTGCCAGCAGCTTAGGACTAGCGTTTCGGGAGACCCAGTACTTC. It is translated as CASSLGLAFRETQYF.

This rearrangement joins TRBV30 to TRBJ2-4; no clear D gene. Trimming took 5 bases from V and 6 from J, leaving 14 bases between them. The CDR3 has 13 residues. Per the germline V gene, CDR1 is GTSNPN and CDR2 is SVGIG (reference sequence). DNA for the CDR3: TGTGCCTGGTCAGCAGGAGACGTAAACATTCAGTACTTC. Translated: CAWSAGDVNIQYF.

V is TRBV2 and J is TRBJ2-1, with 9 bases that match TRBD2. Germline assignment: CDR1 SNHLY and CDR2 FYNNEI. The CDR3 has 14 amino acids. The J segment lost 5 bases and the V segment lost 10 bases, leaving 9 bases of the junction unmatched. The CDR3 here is CAIITSGLHNEQFF. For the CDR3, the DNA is TGTGCCATCATCACTAGCGGGCTACACAATGAGCAGTTCTTC.